These T cell receptor beta chains were read from a single sample in a study of shared T cell receptors in the human thymus. The repertoire was sequenced with immunoSEQ multiplex PCR; TCRdb's copy has only in-frame clones and lacks some. The table shows 500,000 to 850,000 clones, with about 89% occurring only once. Another study also made use of these data, one on human thymus T cells.

Sequenced material: thymocytes. The receptor set was obtained from a boy younger than two with a congenital heart defect. The CDR3 runs from the conserved cysteine through the conserved F or W. A D gene is named only where the DNA matches it firmly. Rows may omit the clone size; those that give it use once, few, many or a size class.

cdr3_length: 15; d_call: -; j_call: TRBJ1-2; v_call: TRBV7-8; clone_size: -; cdr3_nt: TGTGCCAGCAGCTTAGAGGACAGTGAGGAGTATGGCTACACCTTC; cdr3_aa: CASSLEDSEEYGYTF
cdr3_length: 14; d_call: -; j_call: TRBJ1-5; v_call: TRBV28; clone_size: -; cdr3_nt: TGTGCCAGCAGTTTGAACAGTCTCAATCAGCCCCAGCATTTT; cdr3_aa: CASSLNSLNQPQHF
cdr3_length: 14; d_call: TRBD1; j_call: TRBJ1-1; v_call: TRBV6-1; clone_size: -; cdr3_nt: TGTGCCAGCAGCTGGACAGGGGCTAACACTGAAGCTTTCTTT; cdr3_aa: CASSWTGANTEAFF
cdr3_length: 15; d_call: -; j_call: TRBJ1-2; v_call: TRBV7-3; clone_size: -; cdr3_nt: TGTGCCAGCAGCCCCTCGGGGGGGCCTAACTATGGCTACACCTTC; cdr3_aa: CASSPSGGPNYGYTF
cdr3_length: 18; d_call: TRBD2; j_call: TRBJ2-7; v_call: TRBV5-5; clone_size: -; cdr3_nt: TGTGCCAGCAGCTTGGGTTGGCAGAGGACTAGCGGGAGTTACGAGCAGTACTTC; cdr3_aa: CASSLGWQRTSGSYEQYF
cdr3_length: 17; d_call: -; j_call: TRBJ2-7; v_call: TRBV11-2; clone_size: -; cdr3_nt: TGTGCCAGCAGCTTAGGAGGAGGGCGGGGCGATCCCTACGAGCAGTACTTC; cdr3_aa: CASSLGGGRGDPYEQYF
cdr3_length: 14; d_call: -; j_call: TRBJ1-1; v_call: TRBV14; clone_size: few; cdr3_nt: TGTGCCAGCAGCCCAACACACGTGAACACTGAAGCTTTCTTT; cdr3_aa: CASSPTHVNTEAFF
cdr3_length: 17; d_call: TRBD2; j_call: TRBJ2-7; v_call: TRBV4-1; clone_size: -; cdr3_nt: TGCGCCAGCAGCCAAGACGAGTGGCTAGCGGATTCCTACGAGCAGTACTTC; cdr3_aa: CASSQDEWLADSYEQYF
cdr3_length: 14; d_call: TRBD2; j_call: TRBJ2-7; v_call: TRBV7-9; clone_size: -; cdr3_nt: TGTGCCAGCAGCTTAGTGGGACTAGGCCACGAGCAGTACTTC; cdr3_aa: CASSLVGLGHEQYF
cdr3_length: 15; d_call: -; j_call: TRBJ2-1; v_call: TRBV4-3; clone_size: -; cdr3_nt: TGCGCCAGCAGCCAAGGGGAGAGCTCCTACAATGAGCAGTTCTTC; cdr3_aa: CASSQGESSYNEQFF
cdr3_length: 19; d_call: TRBD2; j_call: TRBJ2-3; v_call: TRBV4-3; clone_size: -; cdr3_nt: TGCGCCAGCAGCCCCAGCGGACTAGCGGGGGGCCCTAGCACAGATACGCAGTATTTT; cdr3_aa: CASSPSGLAGGPSTDTQYF
cdr3_length: 15; d_call: -; j_call: TRBJ1-2; v_call: TRBV4-1; clone_size: -; cdr3_nt: TGCGCCAGCAGCCAAGATCTTAATTACAGGATCGGCTACACCTTC; cdr3_aa: CASSQDLNYRIGYTF
cdr3_length: 17; d_call: TRBD1; j_call: TRBJ1-4; v_call: TRBV15; clone_size: -; cdr3_nt: TGTGCCACCAGCAACCAGGGACAGCTTGCAACTAATGAAAAACTGTTTTTT; cdr3_aa: CATSNQGQLATNEKLFF
cdr3_length: 16; d_call: -; j_call: TRBJ1-1; v_call: TRBV5-1; clone_size: -; cdr3_nt: TGCGCCAGCAGCTTGGGAGGGTTGGGCGGGACTACTGAAGCTTTCTTT; cdr3_aa: CASSLGGLGGTTEAFF
cdr3_length: 16; d_call: TRBD1; j_call: TRBJ2-2; v_call: TRBV5-1; clone_size: -; cdr3_nt: TGCGCCAGCTTCGGACAGGGGCCCTTGAACACCGGGGAGCTGTTTTTT; cdr3_aa: CASFGQGPLNTGELFF
cdr3_length: 16; d_call: TRBD2; j_call: TRBJ2-7; v_call: TRBV28; clone_size: few; cdr3_nt: TGTGCCAGCAGTTTATTTACGCTAGCGGGCGATATCGAGCAGTACTTC; cdr3_aa: CASSLFTLAGDIEQYF
cdr3_length: 15; d_call: TRBD2; j_call: TRBJ2-7; v_call: TRBV19; clone_size: once; cdr3_nt: TGTGCCAGTAGTATTAGTAGCGGGTACTCCTACGAGCAGTACTTC; cdr3_aa: CASSISSGYSYEQYF
cdr3_length: 17; d_call: TRBD1; j_call: TRBJ1-2; v_call: TRBV5-6; clone_size: -; cdr3_nt: TGTGCCAGCAGCTTAGATATCGGCGGACAGGCCCCAAGGGGCTACACCTTC; cdr3_aa: CASSLDIGGQAPRGYTF
cdr3_length: 14; d_call: TRBD1; j_call: TRBJ1-2; v_call: TRBV15; clone_size: -; cdr3_nt: TGTGCCACCAGCGCAGAGTGGACAGGCTATGGCTACCCCTTC; cdr3_aa: CATSAEWTGYGYPF
cdr3_length: 11; d_call: -; j_call: TRBJ2-7; v_call: TRBV21-1; clone_size: -; cdr3_nt: TGTGCCAGCAGCACGTTCTACGAGCAGTACTTC; cdr3_aa: CASSTFYEQYF
cdr3_length: 13; d_call: -; j_call: TRBJ1-4; v_call: TRBV15; clone_size: -; cdr3_nt: TGTGCCACCAGTCCCGGACAAGAAGAAAAACTGTTTTTT; cdr3_aa: CATSPGQEEKLFF
cdr3_length: 17; d_call: TRBD1; j_call: TRBJ2-2; v_call: TRBV7-2; clone_size: -; cdr3_nt: TGTGCCAGCAGTCTAGGACAGGGGAAGGAGGACACCGGGGAGCTGTTTTTT; cdr3_aa: CASSLGQGKEDTGELFF
cdr3_length: 16; d_call: TRBD1; j_call: TRBJ1-5; v_call: TRBV18; clone_size: -; cdr3_nt: TGTGCCAGCTCACCGGGACAGGGCGGCGTCAATCAGCCCCAGCATTTT; cdr3_aa: CASSPGQGGVNQPQHF
cdr3_length: 17; d_call: -; j_call: TRBJ2-7; v_call: TRBV7-6; clone_size: -; cdr3_nt: TGTGCCAGCAGCTTAGTAGAAGCCTCCCCCTCTACCTACGAGCAGTACTTC; cdr3_aa: CASSLVEASPSTYEQYF
cdr3_length: 15; d_call: -; j_call: TRBJ2-1; v_call: TRBV15; clone_size: -; cdr3_nt: TGTGCCACCAGCACGGACAAGGTTTCCTACAATGAGCAGTTCTTC; cdr3_aa: CATSTDKVSYNEQFF
cdr3_length: 14; d_call: TRBD1; j_call: TRBJ2-7; v_call: TRBV28; clone_size: -; cdr3_nt: TGTGCCAGCAGCGGGGACAGGTCCTCCTACGAGCAGTACTTC; cdr3_aa: CASSGDRSSYEQYF
cdr3_length: 14; d_call: -; j_call: TRBJ1-5; v_call: TRBV30; clone_size: -; cdr3_nt: TGTGCCTGGAGATCTGGCGGATTGTACTCGCCCCAGCATTTT; cdr3_aa: CAWRSGGLYSPQHF
cdr3_length: 16; d_call: TRBD2; j_call: TRBJ2-1; v_call: TRBV28; clone_size: -; cdr3_nt: TGTGCCAGCAGTTTACCTCCTAGCGGGAGTAGTCGTGAGCAGTTCTTC; cdr3_aa: CASSLPPSGSSREQFF
cdr3_length: 14; d_call: -; j_call: TRBJ2-7; v_call: TRBV4-2; clone_size: -; cdr3_nt: TGTGCCAGCAGCCAAGAGCAGGGTACCTACGAGCAGTACTTC; cdr3_aa: CASSQEQGTYEQYF
cdr3_length: 15; d_call: -; j_call: TRBJ2-7; v_call: TRBV6-5; clone_size: -; cdr3_nt: TGTGCCAGCAGTTACTTTGGACACCTCCTGGGGGAGCAGTACTTC; cdr3_aa: CASSYFGHLLGEQYF
cdr3_length: 14; d_call: TRBD2; j_call: TRBJ2-1; v_call: TRBV10-3; clone_size: -; cdr3_nt: TGTGCCATCACCGTGGGGACTAGCTCCGGTGAGCAGTTCTTC; cdr3_aa: CAITVGTSSGEQFF
cdr3_length: 15; d_call: TRBD1; j_call: TRBJ2-6; v_call: TRBV6-1; clone_size: few; cdr3_nt: TGTGCCAGTGCGGGACAGGTATCTGGGGCCAACGTCCTGACTTTC; cdr3_aa: CASAGQVSGANVLTF
cdr3_length: 15; d_call: TRBD2; j_call: TRBJ2-7; v_call: TRBV27; clone_size: -; cdr3_nt: TGTGCCAGCAGTTTGGCGGGAGGGCCTCCCTACGAGCAGTACTTC; cdr3_aa: CASSLAGGPPYEQYF
cdr3_length: 17; d_call: TRBD1; j_call: TRBJ1-1; v_call: TRBV15; clone_size: -; cdr3_nt: TGTGCCACCAGCAGAGATCTCCGGGACAGAAGATACACTGAAGCTTTCTTT; cdr3_aa: CATSRDLRDRRYTEAFF
cdr3_length: 15; d_call: -; j_call: TRBJ1-1; v_call: TRBV4-3; clone_size: -; cdr3_nt: TGCGCCAGCAGCCAACTGAGGGGGATGAACACTGAAGCTTTCTTT; cdr3_aa: CASSQLRGMNTEAFF
cdr3_length: 14; d_call: -; j_call: TRBJ1-1; v_call: TRBV7-2; clone_size: -; cdr3_nt: TGTGCCAGCAGCCCCCAGGGAGGGAACACTGAAGCTTTCTTT; cdr3_aa: CASSPQGGNTEAFF
cdr3_length: 18; d_call: -; j_call: TRBJ2-5; v_call: TRBV7-2; clone_size: -; cdr3_nt: TGTGCCAGCAGCTTACTTCGTCAGATCACCCACAGTCAAGAGACCCAGTACTTC; cdr3_aa: CASSLLRQITHSQETQYF
cdr3_length: 15; d_call: -; j_call: TRBJ1-5; v_call: TRBV28; clone_size: -; cdr3_nt: TGTGCCAGCAGTTTATCGGGACAAAGAAATCAGCCCCAGCATTTT; cdr3_aa: CASSLSGQRNQPQHF
cdr3_length: 15; d_call: TRBD1; j_call: TRBJ1-1; v_call: TRBV19; clone_size: few; cdr3_nt: TGTGCCACCAGAACAGGGGTCCTAATGAACACTGAAGCTTTCTTT; cdr3_aa: CATRTGVLMNTEAFF
cdr3_length: 15; d_call: TRBD1; j_call: TRBJ2-1; v_call: TRBV12-5; clone_size: -; cdr3_nt: TGTGCTAGTGGCCCTAGACAGGGGGCAATAAATGAGCAGTTCTTC; cdr3_aa: CASGPRQGAINEQFF
cdr3_length: 15; d_call: -; j_call: TRBJ2-5; v_call: TRBV7-3; clone_size: -; cdr3_nt: TGTGCCAGCAGGAGCGGCCCAGTTAACCAAGAGACCCAGTACTTC; cdr3_aa: CASRSGPVNQETQYF